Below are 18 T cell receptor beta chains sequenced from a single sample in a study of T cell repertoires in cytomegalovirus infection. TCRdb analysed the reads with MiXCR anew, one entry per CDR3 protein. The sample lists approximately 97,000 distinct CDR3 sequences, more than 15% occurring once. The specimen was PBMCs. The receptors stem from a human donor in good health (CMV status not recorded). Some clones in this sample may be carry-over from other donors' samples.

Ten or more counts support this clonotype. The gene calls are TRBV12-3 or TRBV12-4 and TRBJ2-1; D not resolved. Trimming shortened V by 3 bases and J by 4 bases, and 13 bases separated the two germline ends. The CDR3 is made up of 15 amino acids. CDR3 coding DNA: TGTGCCAGCAGTTTGTCGCAGAGACGTTACAATGAGCAGTTCTTC. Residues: CASSLSQRRYNEQFF.

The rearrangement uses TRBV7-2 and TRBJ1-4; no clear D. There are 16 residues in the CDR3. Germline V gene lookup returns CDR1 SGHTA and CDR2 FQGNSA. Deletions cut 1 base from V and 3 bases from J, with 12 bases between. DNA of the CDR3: TGTGCCAGCAGCTTAGTGGGGATTATGGCTAATGAAAAACTGTTTTTT. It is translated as CASSLVGIMANEKLFF.

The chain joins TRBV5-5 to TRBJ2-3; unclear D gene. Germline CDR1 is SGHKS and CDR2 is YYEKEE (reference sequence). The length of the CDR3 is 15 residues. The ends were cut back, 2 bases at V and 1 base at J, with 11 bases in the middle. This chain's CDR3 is CASSLSPRGTDTQYF. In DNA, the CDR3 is TGTGCCAGCAGCTTATCCCCACGAGGCACAGATACGCAGTATTTT.

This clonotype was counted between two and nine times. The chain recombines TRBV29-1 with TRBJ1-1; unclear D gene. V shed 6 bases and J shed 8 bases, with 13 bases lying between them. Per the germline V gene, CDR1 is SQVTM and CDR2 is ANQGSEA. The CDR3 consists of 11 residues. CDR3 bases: TGCAGCGTCCAGCCCCGAACCGAAGCTTTCTTT. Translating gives CSVQPRTEAFF.

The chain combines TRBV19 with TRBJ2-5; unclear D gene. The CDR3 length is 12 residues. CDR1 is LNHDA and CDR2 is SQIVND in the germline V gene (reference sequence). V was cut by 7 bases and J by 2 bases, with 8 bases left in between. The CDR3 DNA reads TGTGCCAGTAAGGGCGTACAAGAGACCCAGTACTTC. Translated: CASKGVQETQYF.

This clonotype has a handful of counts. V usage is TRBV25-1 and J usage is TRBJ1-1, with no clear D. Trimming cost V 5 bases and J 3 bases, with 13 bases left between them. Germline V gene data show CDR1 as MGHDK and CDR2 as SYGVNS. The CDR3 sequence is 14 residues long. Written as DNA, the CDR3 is TGTGCCAGCAGTCCTCTCGAATTTGACACTGAAGCTTTCTTT. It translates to CASSPLEFDTEAFF.

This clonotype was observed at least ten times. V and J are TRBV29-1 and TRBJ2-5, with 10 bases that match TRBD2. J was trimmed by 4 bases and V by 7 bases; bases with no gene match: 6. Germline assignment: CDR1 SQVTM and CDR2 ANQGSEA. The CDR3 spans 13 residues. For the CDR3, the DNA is TGCAGCGCAGCGGGGGGGCAGGGAGAGACCCAGTACTTC. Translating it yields CSAAGGQGETQYF.

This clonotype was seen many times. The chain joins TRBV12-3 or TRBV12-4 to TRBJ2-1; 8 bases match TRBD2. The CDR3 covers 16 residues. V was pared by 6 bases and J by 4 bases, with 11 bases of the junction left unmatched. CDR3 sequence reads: CASRGWTSSSYNEQFF. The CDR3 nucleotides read TGTGCCAGCAGAGGCTGGACTAGCTCATCATACAATGAGCAGTTCTTC.

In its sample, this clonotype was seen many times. The chain's CDR3 is CAWSRIAGANVLTF. CDR3 nucleotides: TGTGCCTGGAGTCGAATCGCTGGGGCCAACGTCCTGACTTTC. The chain carries TRBV30 and TRBJ2-6; no definite D call. Germline assignment: CDR1 GTSNPN and CDR2 SVGIG (reference sequence). V lost 2 bases and J 2 bases, leaving 7 bases between the germline ends. The length of the CDR3 is 14 residues.

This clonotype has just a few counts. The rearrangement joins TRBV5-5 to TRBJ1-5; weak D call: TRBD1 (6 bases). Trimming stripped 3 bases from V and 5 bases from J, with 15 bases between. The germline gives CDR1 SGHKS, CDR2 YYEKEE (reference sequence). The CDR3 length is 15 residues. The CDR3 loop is CASSSLRGGDQPQHF. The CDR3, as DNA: TGTGCCAGCAGCTCCCTAAGGGGGGGGGATCAGCCCCAGCATTTT.

This CDR3 is CSAVVVDQPQHF. The CDR3 DNA sequence: TGCAGTGCAGTTGTCGTAGATCAGCCCCAGCATTTT. The rearrangement uses TRBV20-1 and TRBJ1-5; D gene unclear. Germline CDR1 DFQATT, CDR2 SNEGSKA (reference sequence). The CDR3 runs to 12 residues. Deletions cut 6 bases from V and 5 bases from J, with 11 bases between.

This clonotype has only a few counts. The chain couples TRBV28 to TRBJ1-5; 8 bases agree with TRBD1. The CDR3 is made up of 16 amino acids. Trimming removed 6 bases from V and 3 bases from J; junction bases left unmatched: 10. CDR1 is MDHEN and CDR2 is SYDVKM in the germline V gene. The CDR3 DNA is TGTGCCAGCAGGTACCAAGGACAGGGAGACAATCAGCCCCAGCATTTT. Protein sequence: CASRYQGQGDNQPQHF.

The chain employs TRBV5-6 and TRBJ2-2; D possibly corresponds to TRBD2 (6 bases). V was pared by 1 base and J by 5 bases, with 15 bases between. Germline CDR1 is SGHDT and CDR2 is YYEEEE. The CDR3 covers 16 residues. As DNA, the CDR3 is TGTGCCAGCAGCTTGATCGAAACTAGCATGACCGGGGAGCTGTTTTTT. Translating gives CASSLIETSMTGELFF. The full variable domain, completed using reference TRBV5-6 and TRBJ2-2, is DAGVTQSPTHLIKTRGQQVTLRCSPKSGHDTVSWYQQALGQGPQFIFQYYEEEERQRGNFPDRFSGHQFPNYSSELNVNALLLGDSALYLCASSLIETSMTGELFFGEGSRLTVL.

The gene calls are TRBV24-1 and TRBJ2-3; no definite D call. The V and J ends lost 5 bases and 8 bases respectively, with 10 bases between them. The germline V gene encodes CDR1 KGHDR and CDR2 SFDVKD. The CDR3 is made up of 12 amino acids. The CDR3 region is CATSGDSPTQYF. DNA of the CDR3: TGTGCCACCAGTGGGGATAGCCCTACGCAGTATTTT.

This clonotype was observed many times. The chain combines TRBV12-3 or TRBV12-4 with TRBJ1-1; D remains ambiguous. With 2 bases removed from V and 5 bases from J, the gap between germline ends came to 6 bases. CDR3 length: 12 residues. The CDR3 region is CASSLRRTEAFF. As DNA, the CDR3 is TGTGCCAGCAGTTTAAGGAGGACTGAAGCTTTCTTT.

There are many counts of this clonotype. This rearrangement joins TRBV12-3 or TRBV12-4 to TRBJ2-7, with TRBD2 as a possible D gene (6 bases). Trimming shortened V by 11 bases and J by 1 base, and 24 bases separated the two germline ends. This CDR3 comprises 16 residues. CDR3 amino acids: CAGRRVRPSGSYEQYF. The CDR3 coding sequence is TGTGCCGGAAGGAGGGTCCGTCCCTCTGGTTCCTACGAGCAGTACTTC.

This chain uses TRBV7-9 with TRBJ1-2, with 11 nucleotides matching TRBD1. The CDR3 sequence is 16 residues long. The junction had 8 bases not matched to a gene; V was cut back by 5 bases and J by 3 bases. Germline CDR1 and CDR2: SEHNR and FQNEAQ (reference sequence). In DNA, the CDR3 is TGTGCCAGCAGCGCAGGACGGACAGGGGGCTACTATGGCTACACCTTC. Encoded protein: CASSAGRTGGYYGYTF.

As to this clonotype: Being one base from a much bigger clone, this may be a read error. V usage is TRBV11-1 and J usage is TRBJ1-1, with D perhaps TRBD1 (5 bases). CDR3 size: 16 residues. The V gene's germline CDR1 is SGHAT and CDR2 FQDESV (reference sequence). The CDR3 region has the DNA TGTGCCACCAGCTTAGAAAGCCCGGGACTGAACACTGAAGCTTTCTTT. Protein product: CATSLESPGLNTEAFF.